This note documents a single T cell receptor (beta chain) sequence. The sample originates from a study of blood T cell repertoires in COVID-19. Study-level information: Researchers got acute and convalescent COVID-19 samples from the United States, Italy and Spain.

Authors' data handling: Estimation of nucleated cell counts was performed using reference gene primer amplification. Produced via immunoSEQ multiplex PCR; TCRdb's table is partial and in-frame only. Clone size and the V and J calls come from that table; the DNA yielded D and trimming. This sample has 200,000 to 250,000 clones, with almost 85% found just once. The V gene's germline CDR1 is MNHNS and CDR2 SASEGT. Trimming pared 0 bases from V and 4 bases from J, leaving 13 bases between. The CDR3 runs to 16 residues. This chain uses TRBV6-1 with TRBJ2-1; possible D gene TRBD1, 6 bases. The sequenced sample was PBMCs or T cells enriched from blood (not recorded which). The TCR originated in a man aged 35 to 55 who had recovered from COVID-19. The CDR3 reads CASSEARGHQYNEQFF. Written as DNA, the CDR3 is TGTGCCAGCAGTGAAGCGAGGGGACACCAATACAATGAGCAGTTCTTC.